Below are 2 T cell receptor beta chains sequenced from a single sample in a study of response to subunit inactivated influenza vaccine. TCRdb re-analysed the RT-PCR reads in MiXCR, keeping a single row per CDR3 protein. Of approximately 680,000 distinct CDR3 sequences listed, around 14% are singletons. Material: PBMCs from blood, obtained 11 to 12 days after vaccination. These TCRs come from a man in his forties or fifties who received an inactivated influenza vaccine.

This clonotype was seen more than once but under ten times. The chain joins TRBV20-1 to TRBJ2-3, with D maybe TRBD2 (5 bases). The CDR3 runs 15 residues. V was trimmed by 5 bases and J by 3 bases, leaving 18 bases between them. In germline, CDR1 is DFQATT, CDR2 SNEGSKA (reference sequence). CDR3 nucleotides: TGCAGTGCTCCCTCTAGCTTCGAGGGTACAGATACGCAGTATTTT. Its protein product is CSAPSSFEGTDTQYF.

The chain links TRBV7-2 to TRBJ1-5; maybe TRBD1 (5 bases). Per the germline V gene, CDR1 is SGHTA and CDR2 is FQGNSA. This CDR3 is built from 15 residues. With 5 bases removed from V and 6 bases from J, the gap between germline ends came to 17 bases. The CDR3 DNA reads TGTGCCAGCAGCCCTCTGGGGGGGGAGGGTCAGCCCCAGCATTTT. It translates to CASSPLGGEGQPQHF.